These 18 T cell receptor beta chains share one sample of origin, sequenced in a study of blood T cell repertoires in COVID-19. TCRdb's copy holds only in-frame clones and misses some; the assay was immunoSEQ multiplex PCR. The sample carries 100,000 to 150,000 clones, about 87% recorded once. The material sequenced was peripheral blood. The source of these receptors is a man aged 50-60 years with acute or convalescent COVID-19.

This clone occurred a few times. The chain carries TRBV4-2 and TRBJ1-2; D gene ambiguous. Germline V lookup: CDR1 LGHNA, CDR2 YNFKEQ. The CDR3 covers 15 residues. Trimming left V 0 bases short and J 2 bases short, with 10 bases between. The CDR3 is CASSQDLNSNYGYTF. The CDR3 bases are TGTGCCAGCAGCCAAGATCTAAACTCAAACTATGGCTACACCTTC.

This sequence joins TRBV6-6 and TRBJ2-7; D is unclear. V was cut by 5 bases and J by 7 bases, with 12 bases left in between. Looked up from germline, CDR1 is MNHNY and CDR2 is SVGAGI (reference sequence). The CDR3 contains 12 residues. CDR3 loop: CASSPRLNEQYF. The CDR3 coding sequence is TGTGCCAGCAGTCCCCGGTTGAATGAGCAGTACTTC.

The chain uses TRBV6-5 and TRBJ1-1; D is uncertain. Trimming removed 6 bases at V and 10 bases at J, with 18 bases between. CDR3 size: 13 residues. CDR1 and CDR2 (germline): MNHEY, SVGAGI. The CDR3 region is CASSNLSTAGAFF. Written as DNA, the CDR3 is TGTGCCAGCAGCAACCTCTCGACGGCGGGAGCTTTCTTT.

As for this clone: This sample also contains other DNA sequences that code for the same CDR3. V is TRBV7-9 and J is TRBJ1-1; D perhaps matches TRBD1 (6 bases). CDR3 length equals 13 residues. Germline V lookup: CDR1 SEHNR, CDR2 FQNEAQ (reference sequence). V shed 3 bases and J shed 1 base, with 6 bases lying between them. The CDR3 sequence is CASSLGQNTEAFF. CDR3 DNA: TGTGCCAGCAGCTTGGGACAGAACACTGAAGCTTTCTTT.

The genes are TRBV6-1 and TRBJ2-7, with TRBD1 identical over 9 bases. CDR3 length: 16 residues. Germline CDR1 MNHNS, CDR2 SASEGT. The junction had 7 bases not matched to a gene; V was cut back by 2 bases and J by 2 bases. The CDR3 nucleotides are TGTGCCAGCAGTGAAACCCCCGGGACAGGGCCCTACGAGCAGTACTTC. Translation: CASSETPGTGPYEQYF.

V usage is TRBV6-1 and J usage is TRBJ2-1, with a weak D call TRBD2 (6 bases). With 0 bases removed from V and 15 bases from J, the gap between germline ends came to 18 bases. There are 14 residues in the CDR3. Germline CDR1 reads MNHNS; CDR2 reads SASEGT. The CDR3 DNA sequence: TGTGCCAGCAGTGAAGCGTCGAGGGTGACTAGGCGGTTCTTC. Its translation is CASSEASRVTRRFF.

CDR3 region: CASSPLAGFGEQFF. CDR3 bases: TGTGCCAGTAGTCCCCTGGCAGGGTTTGGTGAGCAGTTCTTC. The chain is built from TRBV19 and TRBJ2-1; D possibly corresponds to TRBD1 (5 bases). This CDR3 contains 14 residues. Trimming stripped 5 bases from V and 9 bases from J, with 17 bases between. Looked up from germline, CDR1 is LNHDA and CDR2 is SQIVND (reference sequence).

The V gene is TRBV19, the J gene TRBJ1-2; 9 bases match TRBD1. The CDR3 length is 14 residues. With 10 bases clipped from V and 1 base from J, the junction kept 7 bases outside the gene matches. Germline CDR1 LNHDA, CDR2 SQIVND (reference sequence). CDR3 nucleotides: TGTGCCACCTTTGGGACAGGGATTAACTATGGCTACACCTTC. Translating it yields CATFGTGINYGYTF.

The CDR3 coding sequence is TGTGCCAGTTCGGGCGAGGGGACCCAGTACTTC. Its translation: CASSGEGTQYF. The gene calls are TRBV28 and TRBJ2-5; TRBD2 is a possible D gene (5 bases). Between the trimmed V and J ends, which lost 9 bases and 7 bases, there was a span of 12 bases. The V gene's germline CDR1 is MDHEN and CDR2 SYDVKM. The CDR3 is 11 residues long.

Only one count was recorded for this clone. This rearrangement joins TRBV30 to TRBJ1-1; 10 bases line up with TRBD1. Per germline, CDR1 GTSNPN and CDR2 SVGIG (reference sequence). After removal of 3 bases from V and 9 bases from J, the junction contained 4 bases not matched to a gene. This CDR3 region has 12 residues. CDR3 sequence (DNA): TGTGCCTGGAGCAGACAGGGGGCCAAAGCTTTCTTT. Its translation is CAWSRQGAKAFF.

The chain employs TRBV19 and TRBJ2-1, with 8 positions matching TRBD2. Per the germline V gene, CDR1 is LNHDA and CDR2 is SQIVND (reference sequence). The CDR3 contains 14 residues. The V and J ends lost 4 bases and 2 bases, in that order; junction bases with no gene match: 1. Here the CDR3 reads CASSTSGPYNEQFF. The CDR3 DNA sequence: TGTGCCAGTAGTACTAGCGGGCCCTACAATGAGCAGTTCTTC.

V usage is TRBV28 and J usage is TRBJ1-1; D is perhaps TRBD1 (6 bases). This CDR3 spans 16 amino acids. Germline lookup yields CDR1 MDHEN and CDR2 SYDVKM. V shed 6 bases and J shed 0 bases, with 17 bases lying between them. CDR3 in amino acids: CASRTRTAYLNTEAFF. CDR3 sequence (DNA): TGTGCCAGCAGGACCCGGACAGCCTACCTGAACACTGAAGCTTTCTTT.

The CDR3 spells CASRSRGTGSYNSPLHF. The CDR3 DNA reads TGTGCCAGTAGAAGCAGGGGCACGGGCTCCTATAATTCACCCCTCCACTTT. This chain links TRBV19 with TRBJ1-6, with D tentatively TRBD1 (6 bases). V was shortened by 6 bases and J by 0 bases, with 15 bases between the two germline ends. Germline V gene sequence: CDR1 LNHDA, CDR2 SQIVND (reference sequence). The CDR3 loop spans 17 amino acids.

This clone was seen once. The J gene is TRBJ2-1, the V gene TRBV5-4, with 13 bases fitting TRBD2. The V gene's germline CDR1 is SGHNT and CDR2 YYREEE (reference sequence). CDR3 size: 15 residues. The junction had 3 bases not matched to a gene; V was cut back by 3 bases and J by 6 bases. Here the CDR3 DNA reads TGTGCCAGCAGCTACCGACTAGCGGGGGGCAATGAGCAGTTCTTC. This gives the protein CASSYRLAGGNEQFF.

This sequence joins TRBV4-2 and TRBJ1-3; D remains ambiguous. V was cut by 3 bases and J by 0 bases, with 15 bases left in between. This CDR3 spans 17 amino acids. Germline lookup yields CDR1 LGHNA and CDR2 YNFKEQ. In DNA, the CDR3 is TGTGCCAGCAGCCACGACCTGGCAGGCCCCTCTGGAAACACCATATATTTT. Protein product: CASSHDLAGPSGNTIYF.

The chain links TRBV30 to TRBJ1-1; possibly TRBD1 for D (6 bases). The V end was cut by 3 bases, the J end by 9 bases, with 11 bases between. This CDR3 contains 11 residues. Germline V gene lookup returns CDR1 GTSNPN and CDR2 SVGIG (reference sequence). DNA for the CDR3: TGTGCCTGGAGCCGGGACACCCAAGCTTTCTTT. This gives the protein CAWSRDTQAFF.

V and J are TRBV5-4 and TRBJ2-3, with D possibly TRBD2 on 5 matching bases. Germline-derived CDR1 and CDR2 are SGHNT and YYREEE (reference sequence). The length of the CDR3 is 15 residues. The V end was cut by 0 bases, the J end by 6 bases, with 14 bases between. CDR3 loop: CASSLASGLGDTQYF. The CDR3 coding sequence is TGTGCCAGCAGCTTGGCGTCGGGGTTGGGGGATACGCAGTATTTT.

The V call is TRBV6-2 or TRBV6-3, the J call TRBJ1-5; D is perhaps TRBD1 (5 bases). The CDR3 extends over 11 amino acids. Looked up from germline, CDR1 is MNHEY and CDR2 is SVGEGT. V was clipped by 5 bases and J by 6 bases, with 5 bases between them. The CDR3 protein is CASSQGQPQHF. DNA of the CDR3: TGTGCCAGCAGTCAGGGTCAGCCCCAGCATTTT.